A selection of T cell receptor beta chains follows, all from one sample in a study of T cell repertoires in cytomegalovirus infection. TCRdb itself ran the reads through MiXCR, one entry per CDR3 protein. The table lists 200,000 to 300,000 distinct CDR3 sequences, 9% to 15% of them singletons. The specimen sequenced was PBMCs. These receptor sequences come from a human donor in good health (CMV status not recorded). Some clones in this sample may be carry-over from other donors' samples. The CDR3 runs from the conserved cysteine through the conserved F or W. A D gene is named only where the DNA matches it firmly. Not all rows give a size; the values are once, few, many and, for expanded clones, a class.

DNA,CDR3,D,size,length,J,V
TGTGCCAGCAGCTCTGGGGGGGGACGGCATAATTCACCCCTCCACTTT,CASSSGGGRHNSPLHF,NA,many,16,TRBJ1-6,TRBV7-2
TGTGCCAGCAGCGAATCTAGCGGGGGGCAACATACGCAGTATTTT,CASSESSGGQHTQYF,TRBD2,many,15,TRBJ2-3,TRBV7-2
TGTGCCAGCAGCGCCCGGGGTGGAGGGGAGACCCAGTACTTC,CASSARGGGETQYF,NA,many,14,TRBJ2-5,TRBV7-2
TGTGCCAGTAGTTATACGGCTGGGGGAGGCAATGAGCAGTTCTTC,CASSYTAGGGNEQFF,NA,few,15,TRBJ2-1,TRBV19
TGTGCCAGCAGTTCCGTTAGGGGCACTGAAGCTTTCTTT,CASSSVRGTEAFF,NA,few,13,TRBJ1-1,TRBV6-1
TGTGCCAGCAGTTCTAACAGGGGAGGGGAAAAACTGTTTTTT,CASSSNRGGEKLFF,TRBD1,NA,14,TRBJ1-4,TRBV28
TGTGCCATCAGTGCGACTAGCGGGGGGCCACAGACCCAGTACTTC,CAISATSGGPQTQYF,TRBD2,few,15,TRBJ2-5,TRBV10-3
TGTGCCAGCAGCTTTAACGGGCCCCAAAGCTCCTACGAGCAGTACTTC,CASSFNGPQSSYEQYF,NA,many,16,TRBJ2-7,TRBV7-2
TGTGCCAGCAGCTTAGAATGGGCACATAATTCACCCCTCCACTTT,CASSLEWAHNSPLHF,NA,many,15,TRBJ1-6,TRBV7-2
TGTGCCACCAGTGAAACGACAGGGGTGGCTTTCTTT,CATSETTGVAFF,TRBD1,many,12,TRBJ1-1,TRBV24-1
TGTGCCAGCAGCTCCGGGACTAGGGGCGGAGATACGCAGTATTTT,CASSSGTRGGDTQYF,TRBD2,many,15,TRBJ2-3,TRBV5-5
TGTGCCAGCAGGTTGACAGGGAGTATGAATACGCAGTATTTT,CASRLTGSMNTQYF,TRBD1,many,14,TRBJ2-3,TRBV7-2
TGTGCCAGCAGCTTAGATTCGACAGGGCTGAGGACCCAGGCTTTCTTT,CASSLDSTGLRTQAFF,TRBD1,NA,16,TRBJ1-1,TRBV11-2
TGTGCCAGCAGAAGACTAGATCAGGAGACCCAGTACTTC,CASRRLDQETQYF,NA,many,13,TRBJ2-5,TRBV28
TGTGCCAGCAGCTTAGGGGGAAGACATGAAAAACTGTTTTTT,CASSLGGRHEKLFF,NA,many,14,TRBJ1-4,TRBV7-2
TGTGCCAGCAGCAACCGACAAAATAATGAAAAACTGTTTTTT,CASSNRQNNEKLFF,NA,many,14,TRBJ1-4,TRBV7-2
TGCGCCAGCAGCTTGGTCGGATCTAACACCGGGGAGCTGTTTTTT,CASSLVGSNTGELFF,NA,few,15,TRBJ2-2,TRBV5-1
TGCAGCGTTGAAAAGACAGGGACAGGGGTCACAGATACGCAGTATTTT,CSVEKTGTGVTDTQYF,TRBD1,many,16,TRBJ2-3,TRBV29-1
TGTGCCAGCAGTGCACTACCATTCCGCTTACCGGGACTAGATGAGGGCAAAAACATTCAGTACTTC,CASSALPFRLPGLDEGKNIQYF,TRBD2,many,22,TRBJ2-4,TRBV6-2/TRBV6-3
TGTGCCAGCGGACTACTGGCGGGAGTGAGGGAGCAGTACTTC,CASGLLAGVREQYF,TRBD2,many,14,TRBJ2-7,TRBV11-3
TGCAGTGCCCCAGGGGTGCCAATCGGGGAGCTGTTTTTT,CSAPGVPIGELFF,NA,NA,13,TRBJ2-2,TRBV20-1
TGCGCCAGCAGCCAAGACCCTGGACAGACTCACTATGGCTACACCTTC,CASSQDPGQTHYGYTF,NA,many,16,TRBJ1-2,TRBV4-3
TGTGCCAGCAGCTTCATGAATGAGCAGTTCTTC,CASSFMNEQFF,NA,few,11,TRBJ2-1,TRBV7-2
TGTGCCAGCAGCGCACCAGGGGGCGCTTGGAGAGGCTACACCTTC,CASSAPGGAWRGYTF,TRBD1,many,15,TRBJ1-2,TRBV7-2
TGTGCCAGCAGCTCCAGGACTAGCATTGAGCAGTTCTTC,CASSSRTSIEQFF,TRBD2,many,13,TRBJ2-1,TRBV7-6
TGCAGCGTTGGATCGTACGAGCAGTACTTC,CSVGSYEQYF,NA,many,10,TRBJ2-7,TRBV29-1
TGTGCCACCAGTGATTCGGACACTACCTACGAGCAGTACTTC,CATSDSDTTYEQYF,NA,NA,14,TRBJ2-7,TRBV24-1
TGTGCCAGCAGCCCTCGGGGCGGGGGACCCACAGATACGCAGTATTTT,CASSPRGGGPTDTQYF,TRBD2,many,16,TRBJ2-3,TRBV7-2
TGTGCCAGCCGTTCGATTAGAGAGACCCAGTACTTC,CASRSIRETQYF,NA,NA,12,TRBJ2-5,TRBV5-4
TGTGCCAGCAGATCCATGGGCAGGAACACAGATACGCAGTATTTT,CASRSMGRNTDTQYF,NA,many,15,TRBJ2-3,TRBV7-2
TGCAGTGCCGTCGGGACAGGGAGGGAGTACGAGCAGTACTTC,CSAVGTGREYEQYF,TRBD1,NA,14,TRBJ2-7,TRBV20-1
TGTGCCAGCAGATTAGGTCTCCAGAACGAGCAGTACTTC,CASRLGLQNEQYF,NA,many,13,TRBJ2-7,TRBV6-6
TGTGCCAGCACCGACAGGGGACCCTACGAGCAGTACTTC,CASTDRGPYEQYF,TRBD1,many,13,TRBJ2-7,TRBV28
TGTGCCAGCAGTTTTGATCAGAACACTGAAGCTTTCTTT,CASSFDQNTEAFF,NA,many,13,TRBJ1-1,TRBV12-3/TRBV12-4
TGTGCCAGCAGTTTTCGGGAGGGAGGTGAGCAGTTCTTC,CASSFREGGEQFF,TRBD2,few,13,TRBJ2-1,TRBV12-3/TRBV12-4
TGTGCCACCAGCAGAGATTATGGGGGTGGGTCCTACGAGCAGTACTTC,CATSRDYGGGSYEQYF,NA,many,16,TRBJ2-7,TRBV15
TGTGCCAGCAGTTTCCCGGCACAGGGGGGGGATCGGACCCAGTACTTC,CASSFPAQGGDRTQYF,NA,NA,16,TRBJ2-5,TRBV28
TGTGCCACCAGCAGAGATCCCCCCCCCACTGAAGCTTTCTTT,CATSRDPPPTEAFF,NA,NA,14,TRBJ1-1,TRBV15
TGTGCCAGCAGCCCAAGGGGGGGCTCCTACGAGCAGTACTTC,CASSPRGGSYEQYF,NA,many,14,TRBJ2-7,TRBV7-9
TGTGCCAGCAGACTAGCGGGAGGCTCAAACAATGAGCAGTTCTTC,CASRLAGGSNNEQFF,TRBD2,many,15,TRBJ2-1,TRBV6-5
TGTGCCAGCAGGCTGACTGCCACAGATACGCAGTATTTT,CASRLTATDTQYF,NA,many,13,TRBJ2-3,TRBV12-3/TRBV12-4
TGCGCCAGCAGCGGACTCGCGCTTAGCGAGCAGTACTTC,CASSGLALSEQYF,NA,few,13,TRBJ2-7,TRBV5-1
TGTGCCATCAGTGAGTCGACGGGTCAAAGACCCCAGCATTTT,CAISESTGQRPQHF,NA,few,14,TRBJ1-5,TRBV10-3
TGTGCCAGCAGCTCTCCTAGAAACTCCTACAATGAGCAGTTCTTC,CASSSPRNSYNEQFF,NA,many,15,TRBJ2-1,TRBV7-2
TGTGCCAGCAGCTTAGCGCGGGGCAGGGCCGATGAGCAGTTCTTC,CASSLARGRADEQFF,NA,many,15,TRBJ2-1,TRBV7-2
TGCAGCGTTGCCGGGCAGGGCCGGAACTATGGCTACAGCTTC,CSVAGQGRNYGYSF,NA,NA,14,TRBJ1-2,TRBV29-1
TGTGCCAGCAGTTGGGGACCCTACGAGCAGTACTTC,CASSWGPYEQYF,NA,many,12,TRBJ2-7,TRBV6-2/TRBV6-3
TGCAGCTATACCGCGCCGGAGACCCAGTACTTC,CSYTAPETQYF,NA,NA,11,TRBJ2-5,TRBV29-1
TGTGCCAGCACACTATCACCGGGACAGGGGTTCAATGAGCAGTTCTTC,CASTLSPGQGFNEQFF,TRBD1,few,16,TRBJ2-1,TRBV12-3/TRBV12-4
TGTGCCAGCAAAGAGGGAGGGCCTAACGGGGAGCAGTTCTTC,CASKEGGPNGEQFF,TRBD2,few,14,TRBJ2-1,TRBV6-6
TGTGCCAGCAGCTTACCGGGGGCGCGACGCGAGCAGTACTTC,CASSLPGARREQYF,NA,many,14,TRBJ2-7,TRBV7-2
TGTGCCAGCAGCTTAGGGACAGGCGGGTACTTCTACGAGCAGTACTTC,CASSLGTGGYFYEQYF,TRBD1,many,16,TRBJ2-7,TRBV7-2
TGTGCCAGCAGTGCAACAGGGGGCGGCACAGATACGCAGTATTTT,CASSATGGGTDTQYF,TRBD1,NA,15,TRBJ2-3,TRBV6-2/TRBV6-3
TGCGCCAGCAGCTTGGCCGGGACCAGTAAGCAGTACTTC,CASSLAGTSKQYF,NA,NA,13,TRBJ2-7,TRBV5-1
TGTGCCAGCAGCCAAAGACAGGGGGCAATAGTCTATGGCTACACCTTC,CASSQRQGAIVYGYTF,TRBD1,many,16,TRBJ1-2,TRBV28